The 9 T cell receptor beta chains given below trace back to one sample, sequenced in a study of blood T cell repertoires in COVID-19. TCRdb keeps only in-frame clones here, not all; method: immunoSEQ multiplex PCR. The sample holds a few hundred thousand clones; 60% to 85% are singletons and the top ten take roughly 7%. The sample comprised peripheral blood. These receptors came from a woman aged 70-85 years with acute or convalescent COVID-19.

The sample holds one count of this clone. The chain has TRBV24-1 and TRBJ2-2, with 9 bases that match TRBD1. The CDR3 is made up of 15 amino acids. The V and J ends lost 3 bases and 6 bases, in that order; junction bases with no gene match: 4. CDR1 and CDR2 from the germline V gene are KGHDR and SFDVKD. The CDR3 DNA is TGTGCCACCAGTGATATCCGGGACAGGGCCGGGGAGCTGTTTTTT. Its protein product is CATSDIRDRAGELFF.

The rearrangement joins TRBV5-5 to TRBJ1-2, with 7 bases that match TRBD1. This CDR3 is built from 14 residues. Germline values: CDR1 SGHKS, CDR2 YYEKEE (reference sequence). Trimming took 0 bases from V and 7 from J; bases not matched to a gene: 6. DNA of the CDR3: TGTGCCAGCAGCTTGGGGACAGGCTTGGGTGGCTACACCTTC. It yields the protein CASSLGTGLGGYTF.

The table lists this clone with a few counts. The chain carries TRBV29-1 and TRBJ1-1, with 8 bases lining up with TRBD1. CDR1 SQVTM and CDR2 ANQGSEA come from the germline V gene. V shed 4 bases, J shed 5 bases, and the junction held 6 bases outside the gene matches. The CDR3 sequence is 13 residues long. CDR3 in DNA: TGCAGCGTTGGTCAGGGGGCGAGTACTGAAGCTTTCTTT. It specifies CSVGQGASTEAFF.

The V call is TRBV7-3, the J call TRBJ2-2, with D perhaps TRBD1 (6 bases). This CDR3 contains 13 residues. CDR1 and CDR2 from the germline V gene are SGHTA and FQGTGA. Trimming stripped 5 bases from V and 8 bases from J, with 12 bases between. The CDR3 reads CASSNQGPGELFF. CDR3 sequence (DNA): TGTGCCAGCAGCAATCAGGGGCCGGGGGAGCTGTTTTTT. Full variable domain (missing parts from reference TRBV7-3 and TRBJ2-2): GAGVSQTPSNKVTEKGKYVELRCDPISGHTALYWYRQSLGQGPEFLIYFQGTGAADDSGLPNDRFFAVRPEGSVSTLKIQRTERGDSAVYLCASSNQGPGELFFGEGSRLTVL.

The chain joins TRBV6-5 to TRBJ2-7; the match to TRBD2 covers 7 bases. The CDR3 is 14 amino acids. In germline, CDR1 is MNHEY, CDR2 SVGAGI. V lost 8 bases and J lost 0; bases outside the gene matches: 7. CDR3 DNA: TGTGCCAGCCCCGGGACTACCAGCTCCTACGAGCAGTACGTC. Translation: CASPGTTSSYEQYV.

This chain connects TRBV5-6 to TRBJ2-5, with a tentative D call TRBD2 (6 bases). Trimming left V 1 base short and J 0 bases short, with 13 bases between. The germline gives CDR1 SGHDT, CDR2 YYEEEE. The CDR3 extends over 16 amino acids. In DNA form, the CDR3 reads TGTGCCAGCAGCTTGCGGGGGACCTCGTACCAAGAGACCCAGTACTTC. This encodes CASSLRGTSYQETQYF.

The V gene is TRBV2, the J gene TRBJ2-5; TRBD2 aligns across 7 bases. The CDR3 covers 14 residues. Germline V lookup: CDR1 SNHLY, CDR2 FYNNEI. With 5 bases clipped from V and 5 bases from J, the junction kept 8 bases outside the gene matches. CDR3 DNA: TGTGCCAGCAGTTCTCTAGCGGTGGTGGAGACCCAGTACTTC. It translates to CASSSLAVVETQYF.

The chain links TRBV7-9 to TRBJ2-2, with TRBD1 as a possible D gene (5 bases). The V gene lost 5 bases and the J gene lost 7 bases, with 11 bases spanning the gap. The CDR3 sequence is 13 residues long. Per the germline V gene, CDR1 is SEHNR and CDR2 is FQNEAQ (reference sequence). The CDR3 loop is CASSNQGFGELFF. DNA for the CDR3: TGTGCCAGCAGCAACCAGGGTTTCGGGGAGCTGTTTTTT.

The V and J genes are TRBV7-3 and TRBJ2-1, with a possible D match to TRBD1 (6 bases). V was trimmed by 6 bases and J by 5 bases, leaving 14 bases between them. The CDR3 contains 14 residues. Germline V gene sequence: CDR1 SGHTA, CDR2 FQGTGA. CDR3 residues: CASRRSGADNEQFF. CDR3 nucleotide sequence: TGTGCCAGCAGAAGGTCAGGGGCCGACAATGAGCAGTTCTTC.